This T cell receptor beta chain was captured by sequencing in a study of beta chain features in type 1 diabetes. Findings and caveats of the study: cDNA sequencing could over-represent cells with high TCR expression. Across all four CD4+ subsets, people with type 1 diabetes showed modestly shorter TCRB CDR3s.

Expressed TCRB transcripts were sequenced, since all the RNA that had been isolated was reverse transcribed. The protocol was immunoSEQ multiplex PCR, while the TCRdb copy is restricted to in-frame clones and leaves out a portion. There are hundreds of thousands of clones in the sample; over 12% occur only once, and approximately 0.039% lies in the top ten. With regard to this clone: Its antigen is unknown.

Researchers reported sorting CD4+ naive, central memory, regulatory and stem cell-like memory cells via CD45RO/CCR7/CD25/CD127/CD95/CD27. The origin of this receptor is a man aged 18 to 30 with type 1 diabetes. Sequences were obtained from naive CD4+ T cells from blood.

The DNA of the CDR3 is TGCGCCAGCAGTCTGCAGGGAGGGAGCAATCAGCCCCAGCATTTT. Residues: CASSLQGGSNQPQHF. The chain combines TRBV5-1 with TRBJ1-5, with D tentatively TRBD1 (5 bases). Trimming took 5 bases from V and 1 from J, leaving 13 bases between them. This CDR3 has 15 amino acids. The germline V gene has CDR1 SGHRS and CDR2 YFSETQ.